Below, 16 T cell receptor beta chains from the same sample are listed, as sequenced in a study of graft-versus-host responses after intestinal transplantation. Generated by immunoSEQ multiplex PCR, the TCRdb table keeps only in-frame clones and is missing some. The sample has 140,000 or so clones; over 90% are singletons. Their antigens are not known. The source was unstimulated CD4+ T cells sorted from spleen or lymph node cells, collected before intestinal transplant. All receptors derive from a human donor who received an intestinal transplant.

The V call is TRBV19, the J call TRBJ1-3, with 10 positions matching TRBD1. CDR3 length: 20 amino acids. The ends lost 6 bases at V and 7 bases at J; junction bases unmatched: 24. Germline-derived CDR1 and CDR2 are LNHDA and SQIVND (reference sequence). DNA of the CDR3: TGTGCCAGTAGCCGAGTCATACTTGGGACAGGGGCCATGGGGAGCAACACCATATATTTT. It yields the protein CASSRVILGTGAMGSNTIYF.

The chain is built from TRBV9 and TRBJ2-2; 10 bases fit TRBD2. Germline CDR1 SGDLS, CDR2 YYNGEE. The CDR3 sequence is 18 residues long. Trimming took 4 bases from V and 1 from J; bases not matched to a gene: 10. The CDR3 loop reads CASSPTGASGRNTGELFF. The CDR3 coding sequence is TGTGCCAGCAGCCCTACCGGGGCTAGCGGGAGGAACACCGGGGAGCTGTTTTTT.

CDR3 nucleotide sequence: TGTGCCAGCAGCCAGATACCTTCCCCGAGCTCCTACAATGAGCAGTTCTTC. Translating it yields CASSQIPSPSSYNEQFF. The V and J genes are TRBV7-9 and TRBJ2-1; D is unresolved. The CDR3 length is 17 residues. V was cut by 5 bases and J by 0 bases, with 17 bases left in between. CDR1 SEHNR and CDR2 FQNEAQ come from the germline V gene (reference sequence).

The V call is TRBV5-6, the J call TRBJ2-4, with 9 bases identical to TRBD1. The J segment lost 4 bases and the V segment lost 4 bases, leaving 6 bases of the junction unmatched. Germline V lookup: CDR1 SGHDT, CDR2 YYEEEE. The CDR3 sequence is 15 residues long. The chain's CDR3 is CASSRRTGVKNIQYF. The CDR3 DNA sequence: TGTGCCAGCAGCAGAAGGACAGGGGTTAAAAACATTCAGTACTTC. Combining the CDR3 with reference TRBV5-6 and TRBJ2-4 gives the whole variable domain DAGVTQSPTHLIKTRGQQVTLRCSPKSGHDTVSWYQQALGQGPQFIFQYYEEEERQRGNFPDRFSGHQFPNYSSELNVNALLLGDSALYLCASSRRTGVKNIQYFGAGTRLSVL.

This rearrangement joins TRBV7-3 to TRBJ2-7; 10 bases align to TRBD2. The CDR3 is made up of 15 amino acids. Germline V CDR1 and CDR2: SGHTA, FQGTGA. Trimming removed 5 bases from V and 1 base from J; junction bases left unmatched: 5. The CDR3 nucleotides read TGTGCCAGCAGCCGTGGAGCGGGAGGGTCCTACGAGCAGTACTTC. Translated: CASSRGAGGSYEQYF. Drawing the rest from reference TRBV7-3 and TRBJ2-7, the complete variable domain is GAGVSQTPSNKVTEKGKYVELRCDPISGHTALYWYRQSLGQGPEFLIYFQGTGAADDSGLPNDRFFAVRPEGSVSTLKIQRTERGDSAVYLCASSRGAGGSYEQYFGPGTRLTVT.

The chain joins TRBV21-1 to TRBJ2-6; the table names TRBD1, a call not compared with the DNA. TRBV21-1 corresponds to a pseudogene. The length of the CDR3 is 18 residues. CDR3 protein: CASSTSGTGGNGANVLTF. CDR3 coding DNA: TGTGCCAGCAGCACCTCCGGGACAGGGGGCAATGGGGCCAACGTCCTGACTTTC.

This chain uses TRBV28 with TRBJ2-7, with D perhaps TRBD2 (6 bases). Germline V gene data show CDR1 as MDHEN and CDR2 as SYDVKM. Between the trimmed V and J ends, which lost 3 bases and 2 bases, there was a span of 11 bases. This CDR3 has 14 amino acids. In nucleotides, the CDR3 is TGTGCCAGCAGTTTGACCGGGAGCACCTACGAGCAGTACTTC. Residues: CASSLTGSTYEQYF.

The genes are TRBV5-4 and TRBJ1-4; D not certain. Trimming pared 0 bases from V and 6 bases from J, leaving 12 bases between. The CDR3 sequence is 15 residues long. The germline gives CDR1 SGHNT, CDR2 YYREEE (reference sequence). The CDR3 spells CASSLGGRGDEKLFF. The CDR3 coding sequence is TGTGCCAGCAGCTTGGGGGGAAGAGGTGATGAAAAACTGTTTTTT.

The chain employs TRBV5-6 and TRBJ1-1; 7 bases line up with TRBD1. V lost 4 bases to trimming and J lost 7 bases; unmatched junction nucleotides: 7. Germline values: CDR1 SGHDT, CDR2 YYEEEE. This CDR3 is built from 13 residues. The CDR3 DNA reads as TGTGCCAGCAGCCCCAAAGGGGGCAGTGAAGCTTTCTTT. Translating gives CASSPKGGSEAFF. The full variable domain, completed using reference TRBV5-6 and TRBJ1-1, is DAGVTQSPTHLIKTRGQQVTLRCSPKSGHDTVSWYQQALGQGPQFIFQYYEEEERQRGNFPDRFSGHQFPNYSSELNVNALLLGDSALYLCASSPKGGSEAFFGQGTRLTVV.

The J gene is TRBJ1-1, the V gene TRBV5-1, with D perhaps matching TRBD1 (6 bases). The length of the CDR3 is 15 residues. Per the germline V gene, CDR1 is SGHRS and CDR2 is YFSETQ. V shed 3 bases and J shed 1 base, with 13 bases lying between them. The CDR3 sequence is CASSSLTGKNTEAFF. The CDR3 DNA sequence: TGCGCCAGCAGCTCTTTGACAGGCAAGAACACTGAAGCTTTCTTT.

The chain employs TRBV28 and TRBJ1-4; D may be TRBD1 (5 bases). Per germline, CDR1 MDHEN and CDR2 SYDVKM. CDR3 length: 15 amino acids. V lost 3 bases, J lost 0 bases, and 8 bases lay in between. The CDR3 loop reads CASSFQGATNEKLFF. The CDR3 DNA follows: TGTGCCAGCAGTTTCCAGGGAGCAACTAATGAAAAACTGTTTTTT.

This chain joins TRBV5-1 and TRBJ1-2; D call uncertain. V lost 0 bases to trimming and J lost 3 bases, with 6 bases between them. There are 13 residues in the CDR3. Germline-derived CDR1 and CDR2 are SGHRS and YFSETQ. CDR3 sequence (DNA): TGCGCCAGCAGCTTGGACAGAGACTATGGCTACACCTTC. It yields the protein CASSLDRDYGYTF.

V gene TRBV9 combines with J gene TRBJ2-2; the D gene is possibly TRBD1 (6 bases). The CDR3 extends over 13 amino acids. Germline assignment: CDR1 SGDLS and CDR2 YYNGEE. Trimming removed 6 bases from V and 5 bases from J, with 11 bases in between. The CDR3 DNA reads TGTGCCAGCACCGCGACAGGAACCGGGGAGCTGTTTTTT. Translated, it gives CASTATGTGELFF.

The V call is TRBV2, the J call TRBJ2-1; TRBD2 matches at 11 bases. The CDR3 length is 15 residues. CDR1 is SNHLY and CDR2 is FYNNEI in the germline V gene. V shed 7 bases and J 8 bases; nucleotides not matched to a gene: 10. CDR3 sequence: CASKPGLAAYDEQFF. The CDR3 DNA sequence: TGTGCCAGCAAGCCGGGACTAGCGGCCTATGATGAGCAGTTCTTC.

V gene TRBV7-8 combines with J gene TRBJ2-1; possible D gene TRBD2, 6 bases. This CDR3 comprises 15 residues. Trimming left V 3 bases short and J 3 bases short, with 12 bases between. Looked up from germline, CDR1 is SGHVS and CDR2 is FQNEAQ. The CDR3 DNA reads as TGTGCCAGCAGCTTTTACGGGAGTAACTACAATGAGCAGTTCTTC. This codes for CASSFYGSNYNEQFF. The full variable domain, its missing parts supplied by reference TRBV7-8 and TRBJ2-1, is GAGVSQSPRYKVAKRGQDVALRCDPISGHVSLFWYQQALGQGPEFLTYFQNEAQLDKSGLPSDRFFAERPEGSVSTLKIQRTQQEDSAVYLCASSFYGSNYNEQFFGPGTRLTVL.

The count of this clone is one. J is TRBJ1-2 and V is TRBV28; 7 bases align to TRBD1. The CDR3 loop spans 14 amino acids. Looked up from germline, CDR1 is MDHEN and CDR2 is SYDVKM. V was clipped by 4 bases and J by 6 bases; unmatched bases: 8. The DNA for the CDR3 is TGTGCCAGCAGTTATCGACAGGGAGGAAATGGCTACACCTTC. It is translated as CASSYRQGGNGYTF.